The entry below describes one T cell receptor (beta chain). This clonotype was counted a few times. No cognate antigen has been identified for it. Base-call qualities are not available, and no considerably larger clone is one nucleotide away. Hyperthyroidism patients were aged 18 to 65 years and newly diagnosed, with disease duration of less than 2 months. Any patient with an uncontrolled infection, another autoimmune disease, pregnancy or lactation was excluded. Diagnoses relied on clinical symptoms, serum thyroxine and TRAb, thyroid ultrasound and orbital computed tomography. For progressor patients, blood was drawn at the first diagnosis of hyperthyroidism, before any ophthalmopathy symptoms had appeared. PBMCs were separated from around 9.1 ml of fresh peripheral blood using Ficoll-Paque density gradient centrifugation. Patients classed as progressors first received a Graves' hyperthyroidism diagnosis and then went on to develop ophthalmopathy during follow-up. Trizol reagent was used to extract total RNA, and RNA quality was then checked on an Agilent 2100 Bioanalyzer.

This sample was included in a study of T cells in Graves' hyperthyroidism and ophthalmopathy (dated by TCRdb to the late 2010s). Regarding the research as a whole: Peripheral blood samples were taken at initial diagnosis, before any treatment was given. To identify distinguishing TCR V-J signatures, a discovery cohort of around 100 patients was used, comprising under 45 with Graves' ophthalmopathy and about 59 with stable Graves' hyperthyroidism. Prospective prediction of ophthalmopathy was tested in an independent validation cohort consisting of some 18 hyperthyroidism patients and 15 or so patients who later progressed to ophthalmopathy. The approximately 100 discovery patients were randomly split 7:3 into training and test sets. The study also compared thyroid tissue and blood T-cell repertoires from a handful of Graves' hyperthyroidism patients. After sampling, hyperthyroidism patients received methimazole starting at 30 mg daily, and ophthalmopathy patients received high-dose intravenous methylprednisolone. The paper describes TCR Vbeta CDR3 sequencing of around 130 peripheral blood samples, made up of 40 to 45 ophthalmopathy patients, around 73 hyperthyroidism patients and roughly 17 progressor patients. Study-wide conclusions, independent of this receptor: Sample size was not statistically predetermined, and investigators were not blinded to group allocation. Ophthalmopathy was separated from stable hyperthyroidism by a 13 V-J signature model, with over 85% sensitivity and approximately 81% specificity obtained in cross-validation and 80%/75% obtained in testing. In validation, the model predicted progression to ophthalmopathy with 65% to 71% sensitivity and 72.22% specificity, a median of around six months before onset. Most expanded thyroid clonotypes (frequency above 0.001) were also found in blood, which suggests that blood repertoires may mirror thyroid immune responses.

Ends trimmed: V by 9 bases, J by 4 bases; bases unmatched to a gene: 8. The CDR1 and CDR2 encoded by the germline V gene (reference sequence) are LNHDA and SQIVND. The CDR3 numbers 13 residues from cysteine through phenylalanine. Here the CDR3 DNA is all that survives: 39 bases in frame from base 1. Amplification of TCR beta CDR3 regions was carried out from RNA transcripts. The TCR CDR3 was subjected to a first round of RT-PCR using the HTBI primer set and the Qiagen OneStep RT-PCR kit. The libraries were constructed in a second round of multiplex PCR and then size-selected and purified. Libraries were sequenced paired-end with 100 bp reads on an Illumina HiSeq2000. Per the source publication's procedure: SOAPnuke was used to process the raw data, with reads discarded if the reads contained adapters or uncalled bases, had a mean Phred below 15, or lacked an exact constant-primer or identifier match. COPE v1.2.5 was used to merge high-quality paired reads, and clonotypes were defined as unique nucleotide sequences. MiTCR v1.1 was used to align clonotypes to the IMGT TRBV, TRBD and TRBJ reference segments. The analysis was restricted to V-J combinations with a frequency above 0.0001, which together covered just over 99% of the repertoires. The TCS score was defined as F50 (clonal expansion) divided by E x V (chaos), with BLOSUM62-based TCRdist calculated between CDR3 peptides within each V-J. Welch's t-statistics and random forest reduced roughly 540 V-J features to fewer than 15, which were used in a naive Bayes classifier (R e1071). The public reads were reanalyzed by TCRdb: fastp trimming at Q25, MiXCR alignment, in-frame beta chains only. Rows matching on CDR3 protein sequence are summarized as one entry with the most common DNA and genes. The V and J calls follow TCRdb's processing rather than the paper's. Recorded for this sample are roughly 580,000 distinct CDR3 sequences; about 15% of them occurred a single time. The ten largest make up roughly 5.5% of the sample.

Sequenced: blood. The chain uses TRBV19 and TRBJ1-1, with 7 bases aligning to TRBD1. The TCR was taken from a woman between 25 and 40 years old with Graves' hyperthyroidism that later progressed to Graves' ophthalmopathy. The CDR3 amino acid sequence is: CASQTGWSTEAFF. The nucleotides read TGTGCCAGCCAGACAGGGTGGTCCACTGAAGCTTTCTTT.